This T cell receptor beta chain was recorded in a study of T cells in severe cutaneous drug reactions. At the level of the study: The culprit drug was assigned by the Naranjo and ALDEN algorithms.

The patients sequenced had a carbamazepine-induced Stevens-Johnson syndrome or toxic epidermal necrolysis reaction. Blood repertoires came from roughly five Han Chinese and six or seven European CBZ-SJS/TEN patients. The germline V gene has CDR1 MNHEY and CDR2 SVGEGT. The CDR3 runs to 15 residues. Bulk and single-cell libraries used iRepertoire multiplex PCR with TCR subtype-specific primers. TCRdb reprocessed the multiplex PCR reads, with one entry per CDR3 protein and no DNA. The sample totals around 4,200 distinct CDR3 sequences. The rearrangement links TRBV6-2 or TRBV6-3 to TRBJ2-5; the D call from TCRdb, TRBD1, cannot be confirmed without DNA. The sequenced sample was PBMCs. This clonotype was sampled from a human donor with Stevens-Johnson syndrome, a severe cutaneous drug reaction. CDR3 amino acids: CASRPTGTAQETQYF.